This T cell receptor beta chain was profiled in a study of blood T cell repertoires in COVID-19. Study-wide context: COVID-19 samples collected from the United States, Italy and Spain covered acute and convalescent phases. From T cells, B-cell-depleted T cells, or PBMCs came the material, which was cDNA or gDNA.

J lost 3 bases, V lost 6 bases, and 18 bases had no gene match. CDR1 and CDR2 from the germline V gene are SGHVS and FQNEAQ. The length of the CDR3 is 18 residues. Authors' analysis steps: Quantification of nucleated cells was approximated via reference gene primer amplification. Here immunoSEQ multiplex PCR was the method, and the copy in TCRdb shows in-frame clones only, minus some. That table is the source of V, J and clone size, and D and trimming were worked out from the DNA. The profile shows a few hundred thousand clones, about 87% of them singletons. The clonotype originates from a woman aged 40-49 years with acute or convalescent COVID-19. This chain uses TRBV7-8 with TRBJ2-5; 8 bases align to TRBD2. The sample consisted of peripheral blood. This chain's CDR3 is CASSYKDRLARGKETQYF. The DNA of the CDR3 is TGTGCCAGCAGTTACAAAGATAGACTAGCGCGGGGGAAAGAGACCCAGTACTTC.